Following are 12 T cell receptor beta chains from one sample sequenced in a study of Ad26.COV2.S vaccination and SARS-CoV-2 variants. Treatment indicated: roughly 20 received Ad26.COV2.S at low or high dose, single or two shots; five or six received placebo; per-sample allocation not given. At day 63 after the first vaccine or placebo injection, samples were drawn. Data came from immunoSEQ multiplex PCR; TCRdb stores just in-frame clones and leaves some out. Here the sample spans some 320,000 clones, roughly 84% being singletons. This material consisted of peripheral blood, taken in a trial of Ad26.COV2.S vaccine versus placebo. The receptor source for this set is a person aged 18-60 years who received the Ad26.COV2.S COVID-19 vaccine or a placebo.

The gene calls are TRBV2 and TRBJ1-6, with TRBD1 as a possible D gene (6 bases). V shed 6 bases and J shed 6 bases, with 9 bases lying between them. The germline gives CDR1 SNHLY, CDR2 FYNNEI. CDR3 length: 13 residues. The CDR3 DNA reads TGTGCCAGCAGGCTGGACAGTAATTCACCCCTCCACTTT. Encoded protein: CASRLDSNSPLHF. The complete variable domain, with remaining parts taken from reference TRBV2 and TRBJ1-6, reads EPEVTQTPSHQVTQMGQEVILRCVPISNHLYFYWYRQILGQKVEFLVSFYNNEISEKSEIFDDQFSVERPDGSNFTLKIRSTKLEDSAMYFCASRLDSNSPLHFGNGTRLTVT.

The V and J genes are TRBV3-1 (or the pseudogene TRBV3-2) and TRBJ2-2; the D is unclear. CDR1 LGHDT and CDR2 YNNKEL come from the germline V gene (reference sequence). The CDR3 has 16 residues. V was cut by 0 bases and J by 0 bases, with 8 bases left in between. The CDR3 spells CASSQESVSNTGELFF. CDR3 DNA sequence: TGTGCCAGCAGCCAAGAAAGCGTCTCGAACACCGGGGAGCTGTTTTTT.

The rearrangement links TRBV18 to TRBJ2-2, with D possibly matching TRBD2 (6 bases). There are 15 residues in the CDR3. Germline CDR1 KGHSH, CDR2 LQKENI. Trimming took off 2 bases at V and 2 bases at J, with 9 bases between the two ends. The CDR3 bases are TGTGCCAGCTCACCAGGGGGACTCAACACCGGGGAGCTGTTTTTT. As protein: CASSPGGLNTGELFF.

The chain's CDR3 is CATSDPGLASNEQFF. Here the CDR3 DNA reads TGTGCCACCAGTGACCCCGGACTAGCCTCCAATGAGCAGTTCTTC. The genes are TRBV24-1 and TRBJ2-1, with 8 bases matching TRBD2. The CDR3 covers 15 residues. Germline V gene data show CDR1 as KGHDR and CDR2 as SFDVKD. Unmatched junction bases numbered 7, after V lost 4 bases and J lost 6 bases.

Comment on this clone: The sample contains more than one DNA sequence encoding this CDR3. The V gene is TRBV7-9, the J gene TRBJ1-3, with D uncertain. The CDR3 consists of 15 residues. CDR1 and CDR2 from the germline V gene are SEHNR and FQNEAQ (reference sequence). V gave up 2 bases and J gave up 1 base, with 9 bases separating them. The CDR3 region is CASSLMASSGNTIYF. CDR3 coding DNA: TGTGCCAGCAGCTTAATGGCATCTTCTGGAAACACCATATATTTT.

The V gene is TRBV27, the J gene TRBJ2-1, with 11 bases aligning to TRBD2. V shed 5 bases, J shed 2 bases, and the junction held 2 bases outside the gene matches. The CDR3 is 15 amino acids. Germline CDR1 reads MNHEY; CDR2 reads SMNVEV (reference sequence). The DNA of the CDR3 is TGTGCCAGCAGTCGTAGCGGGAGGGCCTACAATGAGCAGTTCTTC. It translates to CASSRSGRAYNEQFF.

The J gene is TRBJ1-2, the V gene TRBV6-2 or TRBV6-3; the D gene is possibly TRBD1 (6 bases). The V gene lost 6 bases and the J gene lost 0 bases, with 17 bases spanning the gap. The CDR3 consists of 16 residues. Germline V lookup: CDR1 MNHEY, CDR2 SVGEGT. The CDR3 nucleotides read TGTGCCAGCAGCCGAACCGGACAGAACCCTAACTATGGCTACACCTTC. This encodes CASSRTGQNPNYGYTF.

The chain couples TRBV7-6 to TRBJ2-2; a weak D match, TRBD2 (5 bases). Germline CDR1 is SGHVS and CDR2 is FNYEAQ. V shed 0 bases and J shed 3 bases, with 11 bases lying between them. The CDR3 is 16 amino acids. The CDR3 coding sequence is TGTGCCAGCAGCTTAGCTCCCCCGGGATACACCGGGGAGCTGTTTTTT. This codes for CASSLAPPGYTGELFF. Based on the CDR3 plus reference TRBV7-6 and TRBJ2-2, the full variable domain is GAGVSQSPRYKVTKRGQDVALRCDPISGHVSLYWYRQALGQGPEFLTYFNYEAQQDKSGLPNDRFSAERPEGSISTLTIQRTEQRDSAMYRCASSLAPPGYTGELFFGEGSRLTVL.

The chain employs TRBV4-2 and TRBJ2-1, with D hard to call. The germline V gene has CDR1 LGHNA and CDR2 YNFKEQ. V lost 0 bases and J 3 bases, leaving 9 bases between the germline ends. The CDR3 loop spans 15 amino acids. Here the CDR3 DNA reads TGTGCCAGCAGCCAAGAGTTAACGAGCTACAATGAGCAGTTCTTC. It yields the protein CASSQELTSYNEQFF.

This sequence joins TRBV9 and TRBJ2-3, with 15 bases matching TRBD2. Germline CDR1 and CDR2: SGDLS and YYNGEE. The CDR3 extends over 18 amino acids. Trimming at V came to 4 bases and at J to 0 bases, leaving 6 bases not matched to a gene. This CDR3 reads CASSPEGLAGGSTDTQYF. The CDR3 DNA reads TGTGCCAGCAGCCCCGAGGGACTAGCGGGGGGAAGCACAGATACGCAGTATTTT.

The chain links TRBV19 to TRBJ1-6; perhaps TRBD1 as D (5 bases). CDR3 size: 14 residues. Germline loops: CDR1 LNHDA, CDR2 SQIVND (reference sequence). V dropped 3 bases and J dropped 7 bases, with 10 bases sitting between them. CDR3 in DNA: TGTGCCAGTAGTATGTCGGGGACCAATTCACCCCTCCACTTT. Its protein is CASSMSGTNSPLHF.

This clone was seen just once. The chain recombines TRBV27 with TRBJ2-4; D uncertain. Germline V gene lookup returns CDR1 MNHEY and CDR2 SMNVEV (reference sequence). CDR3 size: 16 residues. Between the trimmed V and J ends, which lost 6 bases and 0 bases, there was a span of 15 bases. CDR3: CASSDTIAIAKNIQYF. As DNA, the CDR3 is TGTGCCAGCAGCGACACTATAGCTATAGCCAAAAACATTCAGTACTTC.